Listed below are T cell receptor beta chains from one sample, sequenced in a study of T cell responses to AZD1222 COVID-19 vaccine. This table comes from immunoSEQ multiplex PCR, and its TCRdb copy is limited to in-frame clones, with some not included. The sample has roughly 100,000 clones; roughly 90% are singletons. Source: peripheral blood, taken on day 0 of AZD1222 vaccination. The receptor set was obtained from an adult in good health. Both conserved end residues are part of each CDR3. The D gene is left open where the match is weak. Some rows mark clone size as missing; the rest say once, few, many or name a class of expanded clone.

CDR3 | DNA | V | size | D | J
CASSYTAGPYNEQFF | TGCGCCAGCAGTTATACAGCGGGTCCTTACAATGAGCAGTTCTTC | TRBV5-1 | NA | NA | TRBJ2-1
CASRYGAGMTYEQYF | TGTGCCAGCAGATACGGGGCCGGTATGACCTACGAGCAGTACTTC | TRBV5-6 | NA | NA | TRBJ2-7
CASSLGQGGNTIYF | TGTGCCAGCAGCTTAGGACAGGGTGGAAACACCATATATTTT | TRBV7-2 | NA | TRBD1 | TRBJ1-3
CASSVAGTGFYEQYF | TGTGCCAGCAGCGTAGCTGGGACAGGGTTTTACGAGCAGTACTTC | TRBV9 | NA | TRBD1 | TRBJ2-7
CASSQLGLAGGDTQYF | TGTGCCAGCAGCCAACTTGGACTAGCGGGAGGAGATACGCAGTATTTT | TRBV3-1/TRBV3-2 | NA | TRBD2 | TRBJ2-3
CASSPGGYEQYF | TGTGCCAGCTCCCCCGGAGGTTACGAGCAGTACTTC | TRBV7-2 | once | NA | TRBJ2-7
CASGRTGGSLEAFF | TGTGCTAGTGGCCGGACAGGGGGTTCCCTTGAAGCTTTCTTT | TRBV12-5 | NA | TRBD1 | TRBJ1-1
CASSVGRETEQFF | TGTGCCAGCAGCGTAGGGCGAGAGACTGAGCAGTTCTTC | TRBV9 | NA | NA | TRBJ2-1
CASSQSPTTTYF | TGTGCCAGCAGCCAATCACCGACGACTACGTACTTC | TRBV14 | NA | NA | TRBJ2-4
CASSQGLERVGNQPQHF | TGTGCCAGCAGCCAAGGTCTAGAAAGGGTGGGCAATCAGCCCCAGCATTTT | TRBV4-2 | NA | NA | TRBJ1-5
CASSQDSNYSPLHF | TGCGCCAGCAGCCAAGATTCGAACTATTCACCCCTCCACTTT | TRBV4-3 | NA | NA | TRBJ1-6
CASSLQGSGNTIYF | TGTGCCAGTAGTCTACAGGGCTCTGGAAACACCATATATTTT | TRBV19 | once | NA | TRBJ1-3
CAIPLDRDADTQYF | TGTGCCATTCCCTTGGACAGGGACGCAGATACGCAGTATTTT | TRBV2 | NA | TRBD1 | TRBJ2-3
CSASRQGATEAFF | TGCAGTGCTAGTCGACAGGGGGCCACTGAAGCTTTCTTT | TRBV20-1 | NA | TRBD1 | TRBJ1-1
CASSLEMRGGYTF | TGTGCCAGCAGCTTAGAGATGAGGGGTGGCTACACCTTC | TRBV7-9 | NA | NA | TRBJ1-2
CASSTDRGTGNTIYF | TGCGCCAGCAGCACCGACAGGGGCACTGGAAACACCATATATTTT | TRBV4-1 | NA | TRBD1 | TRBJ1-3
CASSLAEVYEQYF | TGTGCCAGCAGCTTGGCGGAGGTCTACGAGCAGTACTTC | TRBV5-6 | NA | NA | TRBJ2-7
CASSLNGLAGADTQYF | TGTGCCAGCAGTTTAAATGGACTAGCGGGAGCAGATACGCAGTATTTT | TRBV28 | NA | TRBD2 | TRBJ2-3
CASSPMTSPKDNEQFF | TGCGCCAGCAGCCCAATGACTAGCCCCAAGGACAATGAGCAGTTCTTC | TRBV5-1 | NA | TRBD2 | TRBJ2-1
CASSPRGAPSYNEQFF | TGTGCCAGCAGCCCCCGGGGGGCCCCTTCCTACAATGAGCAGTTCTTC | TRBV13 | few | NA | TRBJ2-1
CASISQGHTEAFF | TGCGCCAGCATCAGTCAGGGGCACACTGAAGCTTTCTTT | TRBV10-1 | NA | NA | TRBJ1-1
CASSLLSNYGYTF | TGTGCCAGCAGCTTACTCTCGAACTATGGCTACACCTTC | TRBV7-9 | NA | NA | TRBJ1-2
CASSPNHGNYGYTF | TGTGCCAGCAGCCCCAATCACGGGAACTATGGCTACACCTTC | TRBV7-2 | once | NA | TRBJ1-2
CASSYSGLAGLYEQYF | TGTGCCAGCAGTTACTCTGGACTAGCGGGGCTCTACGAGCAGTACTTC | TRBV6-5 | NA | TRBD2 | TRBJ2-7
CASILGTADNSPLHF | TGTGCCAGTATCCTGGGGACAGCCGATAATTCACCCCTCCACTTT | TRBV19 | NA | TRBD1 | TRBJ1-6
CSASWRGSGNQPQHF | TGCAGTGCTAGTTGGCGGGGATCTGGCAATCAGCCCCAGCATTTT | TRBV20-1 | NA | NA | TRBJ1-5
CASRSPVNIQYF | TGTGCCAGCAGATCGCCTGTTAACATTCAGTACTTC | TRBV6-6 | once | NA | TRBJ2-4
CASSLASSSSSYNEQFF | TGTGCCAGCAGCCTAGCTTCATCCTCGAGCTCCTACAATGAGCAGTTCTTC | TRBV7-6 | NA | NA | TRBJ2-1
CASSPGTSGREETQYF | TGCGCCAGCAGCCCCGGGACTAGCGGGAGAGAAGAGACCCAGTACTTC | TRBV5-1 | NA | TRBD2 | TRBJ2-5
CASSVAVRNEKLFF | TGTGCCAGCAGCGTAGCAGTCAGGAATGAAAAACTGTTTTTT | TRBV5-6 | NA | NA | TRBJ1-4
CASTRTSGYNEQFF | TGTGCCAGCACCCGGACTAGCGGATACAATGAGCAGTTCTTC | TRBV9 | NA | TRBD2 | TRBJ2-1
CASSQGDGANYGYTF | TGCGCCAGCAGCCAAGGTGACGGGGCCAACTATGGCTACACCTTC | TRBV4-1 | NA | NA | TRBJ1-2
CASGERAEQFF | TGTGCCAGCGGGGAGCGAGCTGAGCAGTTCTTC | TRBV6-5 | NA | NA | TRBJ2-1
CASSSANTYEQYF | TGTGCCAGCAGTTCTGCGAACACCTACGAGCAGTACTTC | TRBV28 | once | NA | TRBJ2-7
CASTSGWREVKETQYF | TGCGCCAGCACCTCGGGATGGCGGGAGGTAAAAGAGACCCAGTACTTC | TRBV5-1 | NA | TRBD2 | TRBJ2-5
CASISRNSYEQYF | TGTGCCAGCATAAGCAGGAATTCCTACGAGCAGTACTTC | TRBV27 | NA | NA | TRBJ2-7
CAISAITSGRASEQYF | TGTGCCATCAGTGCCATTACTAGCGGGAGGGCATCCGAGCAGTACTTC | TRBV10-3 | NA | TRBD2 | TRBJ2-7
CAISVAGFPKGYGYTF | TGTGCCATCAGTGTCGCTGGCTTCCCCAAGGGCTATGGCTACACCTTC | TRBV10-3 | NA | NA | TRBJ1-2
CASSLMARYEQYF | TGTGCCAGCAGCTTAATGGCCCGCTACGAGCAGTACTTC | TRBV7-3 | NA | NA | TRBJ2-7
CASSSTENLAGLMDF | TGTGCCAGCTCATCGACGGAGAATCTAGCGGGTCTCATGGATTTT | TRBV18 | NA | TRBD2 | TRBJ2-3
CAISEYRAYEQYF | TGTGCCATCAGTGAGTACAGGGCCTACGAGCAGTACTTC | TRBV10-3 | NA | NA | TRBJ2-7
CASSPPSGVRDTQYF | TGTGCCAGCTCACCCCCCTCGGGAGTTCGAGATACGCAGTATTTT | TRBV18 | NA | NA | TRBJ2-3
CASSPGTGRGTIETQYF | TGTGCCAGCAGCCCCGGGACAGGGAGGGGGACAATAGAGACCCAGTACTTC | TRBV13 | NA | TRBD1 | TRBJ2-5
CASIPAAGSSYEQYF | TGTGCCAGCATCCCGGCGGCAGGGAGCTCCTACGAGCAGTACTTC | TRBV6-2/TRBV6-3 | NA | NA | TRBJ2-7
CASSFSGFREQFF | TGTGCCAGCAGCTTTAGTGGATTTCGGGAGCAGTTCTTC | TRBV7-8 | NA | NA | TRBJ2-1
CASSLGARNTIYF | TGTGCCAGCAGCTTGGGGGCAAGGAACACCATATATTTT | TRBV5-5 | NA | NA | TRBJ1-3
CASSPGPNTGELFF | TGTGCCAGCAGCCCGGGACCGAACACCGGGGAGCTGTTTTTT | TRBV7-3 | once | NA | TRBJ2-2
CASSQSGQRTTNEKLFF | TGTGCCAGCAGCCAATCGGGACAGCGAACAACTAATGAAAAACTGTTTTTT | TRBV3-1/TRBV3-2 | NA | TRBD1 | TRBJ1-4
CATSEPGGFGVTGELFF | TGTGCCACCAGTGAACCCGGAGGGTTCGGGGTAACCGGGGAGCTGTTTTTT | TRBV24-1 | NA | NA | TRBJ2-2
CASSQETGIGGYTF | TGCGCCAGCAGCCAAGAAACTGGAATCGGTGGCTACACCTTC | TRBV4-1 | NA | NA | TRBJ1-2
CASNPGLADYNEQFF | TGCGCCAGCAACCCGGGACTAGCGGACTACAATGAGCAGTTCTTC | TRBV5-1 | NA | TRBD2 | TRBJ2-1
CASSLEGGSSYEQYF | TGTGCCAGCAGCTTAGAAGGGGGCAGCTCCTACGAGCAGTACTTC | TRBV7-9 | NA | TRBD1 | TRBJ2-7